This TCR beta chain originates from a study of a mutant IDH1 vaccine in newly diagnosed glioma. Across the study: Beginning 4-6 weeks after radiotherapy alone, or with temozolomide cycles, vaccination took place. Patients were pretreated with radiotherapy, temozolomide, or both, mostly both. Visits designated V12 and V13 were conducted at weeks 35 and 47, respectively.

TCRdb's table, derived via immunoSEQ multiplex PCR, lists solely in-frame clones and lacks some. The repertoire consists of about 94,000 clones, with 89% occurring once and the leading ten covering roughly 0.81%. Indicated time point: week 47, end of study. Vaccine doses each comprised 300 ug of mutant IDH1 20-mer peptide, with topical imiquimod. Vaccination of patients was performed eight times, in weeks 1, 3, 5, 7, 11, 15, 19 and 23. In regard to this clone: Antigen: not known.

This clonotype was sampled from a woman between 45 and 65 years old with glioma. The input for sequencing was PBMCs, taken from a glioma patient whose treatment included an IDH1 peptide vaccine.

The CDR3, as DNA: TGTGCCAGCAGCCCACCTCAGGGCTACGAGCAGTACTTC. It is translated as CASSPPQGYEQYF. The V and J genes are TRBV6-5 and TRBJ2-7, with D maybe TRBD1 (5 bases). The germline V gene has CDR1 MNHEY and CDR2 SVGAGI. V lost 6 bases and J lost 3, with 12 bases in between. The CDR3 loop spans 13 amino acids.